Following are 31 T cell receptor beta chains from one sample sequenced in a study of Tregs in tolerant kidney transplant recipients. Measured with immunoSEQ multiplex PCR; TCRdb has only the in-frame clones, and not every one. In the table there are about 94,000 clones, 80% to 95% of which are singletons. This specimen consisted of CD4+ T cells from blood, obtained before the transplant. The receptors originated from a human donor who received a combined kidney and bone marrow transplant.

Comment on this clone: The same CDR3 arises from other DNA sequences in this sample as well. The chain is built from TRBV28 and TRBJ1-6; the match to TRBD1 covers 7 bases. The CDR3 covers 15 residues. The germline V gene encodes CDR1 MDHEN and CDR2 SYDVKM. The V gene end was trimmed by 5 bases and the J gene end by 5 bases; junction bases not matched to a gene: 6. The CDR3 sequence is CASSRDSRNNSPLHF. The CDR3 coding sequence is TGTGCCAGCAGTCGGGACAGCAGGAATAATTCACCCCTCCACTTT.

The rearrangement uses TRBV9 and TRBJ1-1; D perhaps matches TRBD1 (6 bases). The V gene's germline CDR1 is SGDLS and CDR2 YYNGEE. V was clipped by 3 bases and J by 4 bases, with 13 bases between them. The CDR3 extends over 14 amino acids. This chain's CDR3 is CASSAGGGRTEAFF. In nucleotides, the CDR3 is TGTGCCAGCAGCGCCGGGGGGGGCCGCACTGAAGCTTTCTTT.

V gene TRBV10-3 combines with J gene TRBJ2-5, with D unclear. CDR1 and CDR2 (germline): ENHRY, SYGVKD. This CDR3 region has 16 residues. Trimming took 0 bases from V and 4 from J, leaving 15 bases between them. CDR3 DNA: TGTGCCATCAGTGAGTCGAACACCTTCTTCAGAGAGACCCAGTACTTC. Its protein is CAISESNTFFRETQYF.

The chain is built from TRBV4-2 and TRBJ2-2; D uncertain. CDR3 size: 15 residues. Trimming left V 0 bases short and J 1 base short, with 6 bases between. The V gene's germline CDR1 is LGHNA and CDR2 YNFKEQ. CDR3 nucleotide sequence: TGTGCCAGCAGCCAAGATCCACAGAACACCGGGGAGCTGTTTTTT. Residues: CASSQDPQNTGELFF.

V is TRBV6-1 and J is TRBJ1-2; 9 bases align to TRBD1. This CDR3 is built from 16 residues. The trim removed 1 base at V and 9 bases at J, leaving 12 bases unmatched. Germline V gene lookup returns CDR1 MNHNS and CDR2 SASEGT. For the CDR3, the DNA is TGTGCCAGCAGTGAAGTGTTTAGGACAGGGGATGCCCGCTACACCTTC. Protein product: CASSEVFRTGDARYTF.

The chain employs TRBV19 and TRBJ1-2; maybe TRBD1 (6 bases). The CDR3 is 14 residues long. The V end lost 8 bases, the J end lost 4 bases, and 17 bases lay between the germline ends. Germline V gives CDR1 LNHDA, CDR2 SQIVND (reference sequence). CDR3 nucleotide sequence: TGTGCCAGTTTCGACAGGCCCTCTTCCTATGGCTACACCTTC. Its translation: CASFDRPSSYGYTF.

The genes are TRBV7-2 and TRBJ1-3; 10 bases match TRBD1. Unmatched junction bases numbered 5, after V lost 3 bases and J lost 3 bases. The CDR3 runs to 16 residues. The germline gives CDR1 SGHTA, CDR2 FQGNSA. CDR3 sequence (DNA): TGTGCCAGCAGCTTGGGGGACAGGGGATTTGGAAACACCATATATTTT. Translating it yields CASSLGDRGFGNTIYF.

This chain connects TRBV28 to TRBJ1-2; D gene uncertain. The V gene lost 5 bases and the J gene lost 1 base, with 8 bases spanning the gap. Germline V gives CDR1 MDHEN, CDR2 SYDVKM. This CDR3 comprises 13 residues. CDR3 loop: CASSHSINYGYTF. The CDR3 region has the DNA TGTGCCAGCAGTCACAGCATTAACTATGGCTACACCTTC.

V is TRBV10-3 and J is TRBJ2-1, with D uncertain. The CDR3 spans 12 residues. CDR1 and CDR2 (germline): ENHRY, SYGVKD. Trimming cost V 0 bases and J 14 bases, with 11 bases left between them. CDR3 coding DNA: TGTGCCATCAGTGAGTCTAATCTGGCGGAGTTCTTC. Protein: CAISESNLAEFF.

The chain joins TRBV15 to TRBJ2-1; no definite D call. V shed 5 bases and J shed 3 bases, with 11 bases lying between them. Germline V lookup: CDR1 LNHNV, CDR2 YYDKDF (reference sequence). The CDR3 loop spans 14 amino acids. CDR3 DNA sequence: TGTGCCACCAGCGTCGTGAGGAGCTACAATGAGCAGTTCTTC. Its translation is CATSVVRSYNEQFF. The whole variable domain, remainder taken from reference TRBV15 and TRBJ2-1, is DAMVIQNPRYQVTQFGKPVTLSCSQTLNHNVMYWYQQKSSQAPKLLFHYYDKDFNNEADTPDNFQSRRPNTSFCFLDIRSPGLGDTAMYLCATSVVRSYNEQFFGPGTRLTVL.

The CDR3, as DNA: TGCGCCAGCAGTCAATCGAAGGGACTAGAGGGGACCGGGGAGCTGTTTTTT. Translation: CASSQSKGLEGTGELFF. The chain carries TRBV23-1 and TRBJ2-2; TRBD2 aligns across 8 bases. Being an ORF, TRBV23-1 has a function that is uncertain. The CDR3 sequence is 17 residues long. Trimming removed 0 bases from V and 5 bases from J; junction bases left unmatched: 8.

The chain joins TRBV15 to TRBJ2-5; weak D call: TRBD2 (6 bases). Germline CDR1 is LNHNV and CDR2 is YYDKDF (reference sequence). This CDR3 is built from 12 residues. V shed 8 bases and J shed 5 bases, with 12 bases lying between them. CDR3: CATAVRGETQYF. The CDR3 coding sequence is TGTGCCACCGCAGTCCGGGGGGAGACCCAGTACTTC.

The rearrangement joins TRBV18 to TRBJ1-6, with D tentatively TRBD1 (5 bases). The CDR3 extends over 17 amino acids. V was cut by 2 bases and J by 10 bases, with 21 bases left in between. Germline CDR1 and CDR2: KGHSH and LQKENI. The CDR3, as DNA: TGTGCCAGCTCACCAAGGTCCGGGGGAATACGATACTCACCCCTCCACTTT. Its translation: CASSPRSGGIRYSPLHF.

This chain joins TRBV5-1 and TRBJ2-5; 7 nucleotides align to TRBD2. Germline lookup yields CDR1 SGHRS and CDR2 YFSETQ. The CDR3 consists of 15 residues. The V and J ends lost 2 bases and 5 bases, in that order; junction bases with no gene match: 9. This chain's CDR3 is CASSFSQGREETQYF. Here the CDR3 DNA reads TGCGCCAGCAGCTTTTCCCAAGGGAGGGAGGAGACCCAGTACTTC.

The J gene is TRBJ2-7, the V gene TRBV5-1; 7 bases align to TRBD2. The CDR3 is 15 amino acids. From germline, CDR1 is SGHRS and CDR2 YFSETQ. With 3 bases clipped from V and 0 bases from J, the junction kept 6 bases outside the gene matches. The CDR3 loop reads CASSYGGRVSYEQYF. As DNA, the CDR3 is TGCGCCAGCAGCTACGGAGGGAGGGTCTCCTACGAGCAGTACTTC.

The chain links TRBV9 to TRBJ1-1, with D maybe TRBD1 (6 bases). This CDR3 is built from 13 residues. V lost 0 bases and J 7 bases, leaving 10 bases between the germline ends. Germline CDR1 is SGDLS and CDR2 is YYNGEE. CDR3 protein: CASSVVGGNEAFF. The CDR3 nucleotides read TGTGCCAGCAGCGTAGTAGGGGGTAATGAAGCTTTCTTT.

The chain has TRBV7-9 and TRBJ1-6; TRBD1 agrees at 7 bases. The junction had 8 bases not matched to a gene; V was cut back by 7 bases and J by 8 bases. Germline CDR1 SEHNR, CDR2 FQNEAQ (reference sequence). The CDR3 has 14 amino acids. CDR3 DNA sequence: TGTGCCAGCACCCGAGGGGGCAGCGATTCACCCCTCCACTTT. Protein: CASTRGGSDSPLHF.

In its sample, this clone was seen once. V gene TRBV4-3 combines with J gene TRBJ2-3; D may be TRBD2 (6 bases). With 10 bases removed from V and 7 bases from J, the gap between germline ends came to 15 bases. Germline-derived CDR1 and CDR2 are LGHNA and YSLEER. The CDR3 is made up of 12 amino acids. CDR3 DNA sequence: TGCGCCACGGGTTTCGGGGGATATACGCAGTATTTT. Its protein product is CATGFGGYTQYF.

V gene TRBV11-2 combines with J gene TRBJ1-2; possibly TRBD1 for D (5 bases). The CDR3 sequence is 14 residues long. The V end was cut by 5 bases, the J end by 4 bases, with 14 bases between. From germline, CDR1 is SGHAT and CDR2 FQNNGV. The CDR3 sequence: CASSDPGFSYGYTF. In DNA, the CDR3 is TGTGCCAGCAGCGACCCAGGGTTCTCCTATGGCTACACCTTC. Variable domain in full (rest from reference TRBV11-2 and TRBJ1-2): EAGVAQSPRYKIIEKRQSVAFWCNPISGHATLYWYQQILGQGPKLLIQFQNNGVVDDSQLPKDRFSAERLKGVDSTLKIQPAKLEDSAVYLCASSDPGFSYGYTFGSGTRLTVV.

The chain uses TRBV5-1 and TRBJ1-1, with D tentatively TRBD1 (6 bases). Trimming pared 3 bases from V and 7 bases from J, leaving 19 bases between. The CDR3 contains 15 residues. Germline V CDR1 and CDR2: SGHRS, YFSETQ. The CDR3 coding sequence is TGCGCCAGCAGCTCACAGGGAGCCGGTTATAGTGAAGCTTTCTTT. Its protein product is CASSSQGAGYSEAFF.

Remarks on this clone: This specimen includes other DNA sequences encoding the same CDR3. The chain has TRBV9 and TRBJ2-2; D ambiguous. Trimming took 0 bases from V and 5 from J, leaving 5 bases between them. Germline assignment: CDR1 SGDLS and CDR2 YYNGEE. This CDR3 has 13 amino acids. For the CDR3, the DNA is TGTGCCAGCAGCGTAGCCGGGACCGGGGAGCTGTTTTTT. Encoded protein: CASSVAGTGELFF.

The chain is built from TRBV19 and TRBJ2-7, with TRBD2 identical over 7 bases. The junction had 24 bases not matched to a gene; V was cut back by 3 bases and J by 1 base. CDR3 size: 21 residues. CDR1 is LNHDA and CDR2 is SQIVND in the germline V gene (reference sequence). The CDR3 region is CASSIRTRGSINNPRSYEQYF. The CDR3 DNA follows: TGTGCCAGTAGTATCCGAACGCGGGGGAGCATCAACAATCCTCGGTCCTACGAGCAGTACTTC.

The rearrangement links TRBV6-1 to TRBJ2-4, with D perhaps TRBD2 (5 bases). Between the trimmed V and J ends, which lost 0 bases and 1 base, there was a span of 19 bases. The CDR3 runs 19 residues. CDR1 and CDR2 (germline): MNHNS, SASEGT. CDR3 residues: CASSEAERASPPAKNIQYF. CDR3 nucleotides: TGTGCCAGCAGTGAAGCGGAGAGGGCCTCACCTCCGGCCAAAAACATTCAGTACTTC.

The gene calls are TRBV5-4 and TRBJ1-1, with TRBD1 matching over 9 bases. Losses at the gene ends were 4 bases for V and 5 bases for J; bases not matched to a gene: 6. This CDR3 comprises 14 residues. CDR1 and CDR2 from the germline V gene are SGHNT and YYREEE (reference sequence). CDR3 region: CASSPDRGRTEAFF. The CDR3 DNA is TGTGCCAGCAGCCCGGACAGGGGTAGGACTGAAGCTTTCTTT.

The chain couples TRBV28 to TRBJ1-5; a weak D match, TRBD1 (5 bases). The germline gives CDR1 MDHEN, CDR2 SYDVKM. V shed 7 bases and J shed 0 bases, with 13 bases lying between them. CDR3 size: 15 residues. This chain's CDR3 is CASTYGGGSNQPQHF. The DNA of the CDR3 is TGTGCCAGCACCTACGGGGGGGGTAGCAATCAGCCCCAGCATTTT.

The rearrangement uses TRBV7-2 and TRBJ1-1; tentative D call: TRBD1 (6 bases). The germline V and J ends were trimmed by 2 bases and 4 bases, with 14 bases remaining between them. Germline values: CDR1 SGHTA, CDR2 FQGNSA. The CDR3 length is 15 residues. The CDR3 bases are TGTGCCAGCAGCTTAAGGGGGGGGGCGGGCACTGAAGCTTTCTTT. Amino acids: CASSLRGGAGTEAFF.

This sequence joins TRBV30 and TRBJ2-1, with D maybe TRBD2 (5 bases). Deletions cut 5 bases from V and 6 bases from J, with 14 bases between. Germline V gene sequence: CDR1 GTSNPN, CDR2 SVGIG (reference sequence). This CDR3 has 13 residues. CDR3 loop: CAWSGSFPNEQFF. The CDR3 DNA reads as TGTGCCTGGTCGGGGTCCTTCCCCAATGAGCAGTTCTTC.

V and J are TRBV7-2 and TRBJ2-7; 8 positions agree with TRBD1. The junction had 12 bases not matched to a gene; V was cut back by 1 base and J by 1 base. Looked up from germline, CDR1 is SGHTA and CDR2 is FQGNSA. This CDR3 is 18 amino acids long. CDR3 in DNA: TGTGCCAGCAGCTTAGTCTCGATCGGGACAGGCTCATCCTACGAGCAGTACTTC. Translating gives CASSLVSIGTGSSYEQYF.

This chain connects TRBV7-3 to TRBJ2-1; 9 nucleotides agree with TRBD2. J was trimmed by 8 bases and V by 3 bases; bases with no gene match: 8. Germline values: CDR1 SGHTA, CDR2 FQGTGA. This CDR3 contains 15 residues. In nucleotides, the CDR3 is TGTGCCAGCAGCTTCGGACTAGCGAAAGGTGATGAGCAGTTCTTC. Protein: CASSFGLAKGDEQFF.

The chain is built from TRBV6-1 and TRBJ1-2; 7 bases map to TRBD1. CDR1 and CDR2 (germline): MNHNS, SASEGT. V dropped 5 bases and J dropped 5; count of bases not matched to a gene: 11. This CDR3 has 15 residues. In DNA, the CDR3 is TGTGCCAGCAGTCCCGGACAGGCGGCCGTGTATGGCTACACCTTC. This sequence encodes CASSPGQAAVYGYTF.

Remarks on this clone: The junction does not match germline at one end; this may be a read error. The same CDR3 arises from other DNA sequences in this sample as well. V gene TRBV30 combines with J gene TRBJ1-6; TRBD1 is a possible D gene (5 bases). The germline V gene has CDR1 GTSNPN and CDR2 SVGIG (reference sequence). This CDR3 contains 15 residues. The CDR3 DNA sequence: TGTGCCTGGAGATGGGCCCCAGGGTATAATTCCCCCCTCCACTTT. Residues: CAWRWAPGYNSPLHF.